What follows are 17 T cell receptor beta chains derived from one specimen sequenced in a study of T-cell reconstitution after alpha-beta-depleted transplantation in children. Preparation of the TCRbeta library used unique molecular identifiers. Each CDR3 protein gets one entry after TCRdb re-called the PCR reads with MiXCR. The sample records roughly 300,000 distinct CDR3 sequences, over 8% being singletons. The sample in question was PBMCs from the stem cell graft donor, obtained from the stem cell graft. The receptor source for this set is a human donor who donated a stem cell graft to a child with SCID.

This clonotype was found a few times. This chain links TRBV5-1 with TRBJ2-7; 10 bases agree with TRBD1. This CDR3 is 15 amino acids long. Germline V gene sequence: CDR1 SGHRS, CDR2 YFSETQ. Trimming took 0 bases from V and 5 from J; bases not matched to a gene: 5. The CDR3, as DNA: TGCGCCAGCAGCTTGGTTGGGACAGGGGCCCACGAGCAGTACTTC. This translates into CASSLVGTGAHEQYF.

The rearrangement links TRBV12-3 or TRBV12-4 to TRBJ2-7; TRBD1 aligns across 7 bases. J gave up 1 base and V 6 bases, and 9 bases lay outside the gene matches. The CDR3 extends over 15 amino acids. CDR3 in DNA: TGTGCCAGCAGAAACCGGGACAGTGCTTCCTACGAGCAGTACTTC. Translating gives CASRNRDSASYEQYF.

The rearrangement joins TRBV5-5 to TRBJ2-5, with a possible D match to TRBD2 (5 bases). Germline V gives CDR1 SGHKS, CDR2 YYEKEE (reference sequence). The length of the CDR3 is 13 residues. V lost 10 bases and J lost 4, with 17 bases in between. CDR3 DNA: TGTGCCTGTGGAGGAGCTAGTCGAGAGACCCAGTACTTC. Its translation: CACGGASRETQYF.

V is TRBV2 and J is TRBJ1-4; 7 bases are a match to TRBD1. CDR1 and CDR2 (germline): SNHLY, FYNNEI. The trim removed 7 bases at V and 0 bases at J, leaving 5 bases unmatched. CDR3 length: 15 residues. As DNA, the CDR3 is TGTGCCAGCAAAGGGACAGTATCAACTAATGAAAAACTGTTTTTT. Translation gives CASKGTVSTNEKLFF.

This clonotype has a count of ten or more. The CDR3 loop is CASIRSGGAQETQYF. Written as DNA, the CDR3 is TGCGCCAGCATCCGTAGCGGGGGAGCCCAAGAGACCCAGTACTTC. The chain is built from TRBV10-2 and TRBJ2-5; TRBD2 aligns across 9 bases. This CDR3 spans 15 amino acids. V lost 7 bases, J lost 1 base, and 7 bases stayed unmatched. Germline CDR1 is WSHSY and CDR2 is SAAADI.

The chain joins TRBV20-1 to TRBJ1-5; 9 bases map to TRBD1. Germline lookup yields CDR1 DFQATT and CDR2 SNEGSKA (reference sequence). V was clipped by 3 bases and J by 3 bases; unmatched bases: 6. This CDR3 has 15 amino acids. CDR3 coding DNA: TGCAGTGCTAGGCGCTGGACAGGGGACAATCAGCCCCAGCATTTT. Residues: CSARRWTGDNQPQHF.

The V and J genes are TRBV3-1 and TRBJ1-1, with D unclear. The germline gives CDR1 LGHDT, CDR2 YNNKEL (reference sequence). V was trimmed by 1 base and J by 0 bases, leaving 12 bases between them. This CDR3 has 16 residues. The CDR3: CASSQVSGAVNTEAFF. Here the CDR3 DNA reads TGTGCCAGCAGCCAAGTATCGGGTGCCGTGAACACTGAAGCTTTCTTT.

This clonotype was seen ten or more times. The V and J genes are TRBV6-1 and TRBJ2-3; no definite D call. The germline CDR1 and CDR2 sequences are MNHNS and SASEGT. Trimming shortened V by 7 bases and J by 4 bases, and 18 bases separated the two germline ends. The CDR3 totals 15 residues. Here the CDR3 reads CASTRTIPGADTQYF. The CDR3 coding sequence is TGTGCCAGCACCCGGACGATTCCCGGCGCAGATACGCAGTATTTT.

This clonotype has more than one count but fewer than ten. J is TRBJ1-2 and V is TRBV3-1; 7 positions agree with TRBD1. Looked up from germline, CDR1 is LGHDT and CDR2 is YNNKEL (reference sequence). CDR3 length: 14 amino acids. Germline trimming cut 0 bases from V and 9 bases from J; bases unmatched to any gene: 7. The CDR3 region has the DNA TGTGCCAGCAGCCAAGACAGACAGGGTAGGAGCTACACCTTC. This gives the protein CASSQDRQGRSYTF.

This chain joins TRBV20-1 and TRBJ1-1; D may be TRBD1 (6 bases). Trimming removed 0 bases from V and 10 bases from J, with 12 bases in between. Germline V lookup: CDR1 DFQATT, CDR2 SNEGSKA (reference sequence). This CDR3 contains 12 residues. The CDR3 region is CSARDQTGAAFF. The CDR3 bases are TGCAGTGCTAGAGATCAGACAGGCGCAGCTTTCTTT.

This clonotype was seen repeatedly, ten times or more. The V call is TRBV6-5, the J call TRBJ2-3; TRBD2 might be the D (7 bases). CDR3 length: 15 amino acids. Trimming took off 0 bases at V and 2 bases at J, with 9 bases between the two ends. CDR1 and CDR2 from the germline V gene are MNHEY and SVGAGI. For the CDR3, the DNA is TGTGCCAGCAGTTACTCGGGGGGGGCCACAGATACGCAGTATTTT. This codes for CASSYSGGATDTQYF.

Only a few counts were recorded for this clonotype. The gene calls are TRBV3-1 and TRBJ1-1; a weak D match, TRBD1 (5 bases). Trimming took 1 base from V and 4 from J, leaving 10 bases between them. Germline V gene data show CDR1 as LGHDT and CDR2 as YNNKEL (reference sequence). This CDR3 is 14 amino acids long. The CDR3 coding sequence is TGTGCCAGCAGCCAAGGGGGCGGGGGCACTGAAGCTTTCTTT. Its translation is CASSQGGGGTEAFF. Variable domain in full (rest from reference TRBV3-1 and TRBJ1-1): DTAVSQTPKYLVTQMGNDKSIKCEQNLGHDTMYWYKQDSKKFLKIMFSYNNKELIINETVPNRFSPKSPDKAHLNLHINSLELGDSAVYFCASSQGGGGTEAFFGQGTRLTVV.

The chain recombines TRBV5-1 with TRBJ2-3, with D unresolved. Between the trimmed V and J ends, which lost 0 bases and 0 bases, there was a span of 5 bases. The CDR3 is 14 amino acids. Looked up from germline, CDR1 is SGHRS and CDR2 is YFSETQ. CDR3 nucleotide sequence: TGCGCCAGCAGCTTGGCCTTGAGCACAGATACGCAGTATTTT. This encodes CASSLALSTDTQYF.

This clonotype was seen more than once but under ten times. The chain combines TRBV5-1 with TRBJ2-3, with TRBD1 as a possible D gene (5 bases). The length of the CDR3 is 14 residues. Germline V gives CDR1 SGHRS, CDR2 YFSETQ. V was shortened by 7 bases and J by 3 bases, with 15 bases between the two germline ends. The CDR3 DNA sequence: TGCGCCAGCGGCGGAACAGGCCCTACAGATACGCAGTATTTT. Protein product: CASGGTGPTDTQYF.

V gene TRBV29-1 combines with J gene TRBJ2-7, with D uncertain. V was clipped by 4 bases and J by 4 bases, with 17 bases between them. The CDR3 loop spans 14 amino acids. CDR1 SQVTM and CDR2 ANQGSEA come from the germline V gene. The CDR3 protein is CSVVRTETVYEQYF. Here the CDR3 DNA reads TGCAGCGTTGTGAGGACCGAAACAGTGTACGAGCAGTACTTC.

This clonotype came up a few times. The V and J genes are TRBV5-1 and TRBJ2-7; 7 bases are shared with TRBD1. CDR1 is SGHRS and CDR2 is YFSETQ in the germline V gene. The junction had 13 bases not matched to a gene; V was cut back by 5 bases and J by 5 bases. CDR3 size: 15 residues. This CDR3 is CASSGDRERPDEQYF. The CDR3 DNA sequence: TGCGCCAGCAGTGGTGACAGGGAGAGACCGGACGAGCAGTACTTC.

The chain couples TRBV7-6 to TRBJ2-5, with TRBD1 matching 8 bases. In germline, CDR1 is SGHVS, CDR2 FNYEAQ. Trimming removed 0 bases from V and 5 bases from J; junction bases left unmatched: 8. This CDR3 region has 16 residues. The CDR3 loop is CASSLATGASRETQYF. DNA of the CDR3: TGTGCCAGCAGCTTAGCGACAGGGGCTAGTCGGGAGACCCAGTACTTC.